A single sample is the source of the 29 T cell receptor beta chains below, sequenced in a study of response to subunit inactivated influenza vaccine. A single record per CDR3 protein comes from TCRdb applying MiXCR to the RT-PCR reads. This sample has hundreds of thousands of distinct CDR3 sequences, with about 25% found just once. The sequencing used CD4+ T cells sorted from PBMCs, collected roughly 5 days after vaccination. The receptors derive from a man aged 50 to 59 who received an inactivated influenza vaccine.

The chain recombines TRBV28 with TRBJ2-7, with 7 positions matching TRBD1. Germline lookup yields CDR1 MDHEN and CDR2 SYDVKM. Germline trimming cut 6 bases from V and 11 bases from J; bases unmatched to any gene: 16. The CDR3 spans 14 residues. Written as DNA, the CDR3 is TGTGCCAGCAGCCAACGACAGGGTTTGGTGTCGGAGTACTTC. Its protein product is CASSQRQGLVSEYF.

This rearrangement joins TRBV20-1 to TRBJ2-7, with 7 bases fitting TRBD2. This CDR3 contains 13 residues. Germline loops: CDR1 DFQATT, CDR2 SNEGSKA (reference sequence). With 6 bases clipped from V and 1 base from J, the junction kept 6 bases outside the gene matches. CDR3 protein: CSASTSTSYEQYF. CDR3 nucleotide sequence: TGCAGTGCCTCGACTAGCACTTCCTACGAGCAGTACTTC.

J is TRBJ1-1 and V is TRBV19, with TRBD1 matching 8 bases. The CDR3 spans 16 residues. V shed 10 bases and J 4 bases; nucleotides not matched to a gene: 17. Germline CDR1 reads LNHDA; CDR2 reads SQIVND (reference sequence). CDR3 amino acids: CATRRGQGALLTEAFF. CDR3 nucleotide sequence: TGTGCCACACGTAGGGGGCAGGGGGCTCTCCTCACTGAAGCTTTCTTT.

This clonotype was counted between two and nine times. CDR3 DNA sequence: TGTGCCAGCTCACCACCGATATACGAGCAGTACTTC. Protein: CASSPPIYEQYF. The chain has TRBV18 and TRBJ2-7; no firm D call. The V end was cut by 0 bases, the J end by 4 bases, with 4 bases between. The V gene's germline CDR1 is KGHSH and CDR2 LQKENI. This CDR3 comprises 12 residues.

This clonotype was counted a few times. The V call is TRBV7-9, the J call TRBJ2-1; the D call may be TRBD1 or TRBD2 (7 bases each). Trimming removed 5 bases at V and 5 bases at J, with 22 bases between. Germline-derived CDR1 and CDR2 are SEHNR and FQNEAQ (reference sequence). This CDR3 is built from 17 residues. CDR3 bases: TGTGCCAGCAGCCTCCCCCGGGGAGGGGGCAAACACAATGAGCAGTTCTTC. Amino acids: CASSLPRGGGKHNEQFF.

The chain couples TRBV24-1 to TRBJ2-2; TRBD2 aligns across 10 bases. Germline values: CDR1 KGHDR, CDR2 SFDVKD. The V gene end was trimmed by 10 bases and the J gene end by 5 bases; junction bases not matched to a gene: 6. The CDR3 spans 14 residues. The CDR3 loop reads CATSSTSGTGELFF. CDR3 DNA: TGTGCCACTAGCTCGACTAGCGGGACCGGGGAGCTGTTTTTT.

In its sample, this clonotype was seen a few times. The chain has TRBV7-2 and TRBJ2-5; the D gene could be TRBD1 or TRBD2 (5 bases each). V was trimmed by 5 bases and J by 5 bases, leaving 15 bases between them. CDR3 length: 14 amino acids. CDR1 and CDR2 (germline): SGHTA, FQGNSA. CDR3 loop: CASSERWGRETQYF. The CDR3 nucleotides are TGTGCCAGCAGCGAAAGGTGGGGACGGGAGACCCAGTACTTC.

This clonotype was counted only a few times. The CDR3 loop reads CASSFSQGNQPQHF. CDR3 sequence (DNA): TGTGCCAGCAGTTTTTCCCAGGGGAATCAGCCCCAGCATTTT. The V call is TRBV12-3 or TRBV12-4, the J call TRBJ1-5; a possible D gene is TRBD1 (6 bases). This CDR3 spans 14 amino acids. V gave up 3 bases and J gave up 4 bases, with 10 bases separating them.

V is TRBV6-1 and J is TRBJ2-3; D is possibly TRBD1 or TRBD2 (6 bases each). Germline values: CDR1 MNHNS, CDR2 SASEGT. The CDR3 is 17 residues long. V gave up 4 bases and J gave up 2 bases, with 19 bases separating them. CDR3: CASSARGTNLFTDTQYF. Written as DNA, the CDR3 is TGTGCCAGCAGTGCCCGCGGGACAAATCTGTTCACAGATACGCAGTATTTT.

This clonotype has only a few counts. The chain carries TRBV20-1 and TRBJ1-2; TRBD1 agrees at 10 bases. This CDR3 region has 14 residues. V was clipped by 5 bases and J by 6 bases; unmatched bases: 9. The germline CDR1 and CDR2 sequences are DFQATT and SNEGSKA (reference sequence). The CDR3 loop reads CSARSGTGVDGYTF. CDR3 bases: TGCAGTGCTCGCTCCGGGACAGGGGTGGATGGCTACACCTTC.

The V gene is TRBV20-1, the J gene TRBJ2-7, with 8 positions matching TRBD2. CDR1 DFQATT and CDR2 SNEGSKA come from the germline V gene (reference sequence). Trimming at V came to 2 bases and at J to 3 bases, leaving 12 bases not matched to a gene. The CDR3 is made up of 16 amino acids. CDR3 loop: CSARFLGASGYYEQYF. The CDR3 bases are TGCAGTGCTAGATTTCTGGGGGCTAGCGGGTACTACGAGCAGTACTTC.

The chain couples TRBV7-9 to TRBJ2-1; TRBD2 aligns across 10 bases. The V and J ends lost 5 bases and 2 bases, in that order; junction bases with no gene match: 3. The length of the CDR3 is 15 residues. Per germline, CDR1 SEHNR and CDR2 FQNEAQ (reference sequence). DNA for the CDR3: TGTGCCAGCAGCACGGGGACTAGCGCCTACAATGAGCAGTTCTTC. Encoded protein: CASSTGTSAYNEQFF. Looking up the rest from reference TRBV7-9 and TRBJ2-1 gives the full variable domain: DTGVSQNPRHKITKRGQNVTFRCDPISEHNRLYWYRQTLGQGPEFLTYFQNEAQLEKSRLLSDRFSAERPKGSFSTLEIQRTEQGDSAMYLCASSTGTSAYNEQFFGPGTRLTVL.

J is TRBJ2-7 and V is TRBV20-1; D is possibly TRBD2 (5 bases). Trimming took 3 bases from V and 6 from J, leaving 15 bases between them. The CDR3 contains 13 residues. Per the germline V gene, CDR1 is DFQATT and CDR2 is SNEGSKA (reference sequence). The DNA of the CDR3 is TGCAGTGCTAGTTTGCGGGCTCCACCCGAGCAGTACTTC. Protein sequence: CSASLRAPPEQYF.

This chain uses TRBV12-3 or TRBV12-4 with TRBJ2-2, with TRBD2 matching over 8 bases. J lost 0 bases, V lost 5 bases, and 8 bases had no gene match. The CDR3 runs 17 residues. CDR3 residues: CASSPGASGPNTGELFF. The DNA for the CDR3 is TGTGCCAGCAGTCCAGGGGCTAGCGGGCCGAACACCGGGGAGCTGTTTTTT.

V usage is TRBV20-1 and J usage is TRBJ2-1; 11 nucleotides match TRBD2. The ends lost 1 base at V and 9 bases at J; junction bases unmatched: 5. This CDR3 is 14 amino acids long. Germline values: CDR1 DFQATT, CDR2 SNEGSKA (reference sequence). In DNA form, the CDR3 reads TGCAGTGCTAGAGTAGTAGCGGGGGGGATTGAGCAGTTCTTC. It translates to CSARVVAGGIEQFF.

There are a few counts of this clonotype. V usage is TRBV4-1 and J usage is TRBJ2-1, with 14 bases matching TRBD2. Germline V gene lookup returns CDR1 MGHRA and CDR2 YSYEKL. V shed 1 base, J shed 7 bases, and the junction held 6 bases outside the gene matches. CDR3 size: 17 residues. CDR3 residues: CASSQASGLAGVNEQFF. CDR3 in DNA: TGCGCCAGCAGCCAAGCCTCGGGACTAGCGGGAGTGAATGAGCAGTTCTTC.

This clonotype was detected many times. This chain uses TRBV29-1 with TRBJ2-2; D tentatively fits TRBD1 or TRBD2 (5 bases each). Germline CDR1 reads SQVTM; CDR2 reads ANQGSEA. The CDR3 has 13 amino acids. The CDR3 coding sequence is TGCAACCCACGGGACGGGAACACCGGGGAGCTGTTTTTT. Its protein is CNPRDGNTGELFF.

The chain uses TRBV14 and TRBJ2-5; D unclear. CDR1 and CDR2 (germline): SGHDN, FVKESK. Deletions cut 2 bases from V and 1 base from J, with 8 bases between. The CDR3 runs to 14 residues. In nucleotides, the CDR3 is TGTGCCAGCAGCCAATTTCCGTCCCAAGAGACCCAGTACTTC. Amino acids: CASSQFPSQETQYF.

The chain uses TRBV7-9 and TRBJ1-2, with 7 positions matching TRBD1. This CDR3 comprises 16 residues. V gave up 4 bases and J gave up 2 bases; unmatched junction bases: 10. Germline V lookup: CDR1 SEHNR, CDR2 FQNEAQ (reference sequence). CDR3 DNA sequence: TGTGCCAGCAGCTCTCCTCGGGGAGGGGGCAACTATGGCTACACCTTC. Amino acids: CASSSPRGGGNYGYTF.

The V call is TRBV20-1, the J call TRBJ2-2, with D maybe TRBD1 (5 bases). This CDR3 is 15 amino acids long. Germline V lookup: CDR1 DFQATT, CDR2 SNEGSKA (reference sequence). Trimming shortened V by 6 bases and J by 1 base, and 15 bases separated the two germline ends. The CDR3 region has the DNA TGCAGTGCCCCCTGGCCAGGGAAGAACACCGGGGAGCTGTTTTTT. This translates into CSAPWPGKNTGELFF.

This clonotype was detected a few times. The J gene is TRBJ2-1, the V gene TRBV15; 9 positions match TRBD2. CDR1 is LNHNV, CDR2 YYDKDF, per germline (reference sequence). The CDR3 has 16 residues. Trimming took 3 bases from V and 2 from J; bases not matched to a gene: 5. As DNA, the CDR3 is TGTGCCACCAGCAGCCGGCAGCGGGGGGCCTACAATGAGCAGTTCTTC. It encodes CATSSRQRGAYNEQFF.

CDR3 residues: CASSPRTGPVDTQYF. The DNA for the CDR3 is TGTGCCAGCTCACCACGGACTGGACCCGTAGATACGCAGTATTTT. The chain combines TRBV18 with TRBJ2-3, with D possibly being TRBD2 (5 bases). Trimming took off 1 base at V and 5 bases at J, with 13 bases between the two ends. Germline V gene sequence: CDR1 KGHSH, CDR2 LQKENI. The length of the CDR3 is 15 residues.

This clonotype was recorded a few times. This chain connects TRBV28 to TRBJ1-2; TRBD1 is a possible D gene (5 bases). V was trimmed by 5 bases and J by 1 base, leaving 17 bases between them. Per the germline V gene, CDR1 is MDHEN and CDR2 is SYDVKM. CDR3 length: 16 residues. The CDR3 loop is CASSPGRERYNYGYTF. DNA for the CDR3: TGTGCCAGCAGTCCGGGACGGGAGAGGTATAACTATGGCTACACCTTC.

This clonotype has just a few counts. V is TRBV7-6 and J is TRBJ2-3; 7 positions agree with TRBD2. CDR1 and CDR2 from the germline V gene are SGHVS and FNYEAQ. The CDR3 consists of 19 residues. Losses at the gene ends were 1 base for V and 4 bases for J; bases not matched to a gene: 17. This chain's CDR3 is CASSLGTSLMGTIADTQYF. The DNA of the CDR3 is TGTGCCAGCAGCTTAGGGACTAGTTTAATGGGCACGATCGCAGATACGCAGTATTTT. Supplemented by reference TRBV7-6 and TRBJ2-3, the full variable domain reads GAGVSQSPRYKVTKRGQDVALRCDPISGHVSLYWYRQALGQGPEFLTYFNYEAQQDKSGLPNDRFSAERPEGSISTLTIQRTEQRDSAMYRCASSLGTSLMGTIADTQYFGPGTRLTVL.

The chain links TRBV5-5 to TRBJ1-1; D is undetermined. Germline V gene data show CDR1 as SGHKS and CDR2 as YYEKEE (reference sequence). The CDR3 sequence is 12 residues long. V was pared by 4 bases and J by 8 bases, with 12 bases between. The CDR3 DNA is TGTGCCAGCAGCCCGTACACTGGCGAAGCTTTCTTT. This encodes CASSPYTGEAFF.

The sample holds many counts of this clonotype. This chain's CDR3 is CAISNSGGYTF. The CDR3 bases are TGTGCCATCAGTAACTCTGGCGGCTACACCTTC. J is TRBJ1-2 and V is TRBV10-3; D ambiguous. Germline lookup yields CDR1 ENHRY and CDR2 SYGVKD. V shed 5 bases and J shed 8 bases, with 9 bases lying between them. The CDR3 runs to 11 residues.

The V gene is TRBV20-1, the J gene TRBJ2-1; 9 bases align to TRBD1. V lost 1 base to trimming and J lost 15 bases; unmatched junction nucleotides: 13. CDR1 DFQATT and CDR2 SNEGSKA come from the germline V gene (reference sequence). There are 14 residues in the CDR3. For the CDR3, the DNA is TGCAGTGCTAGAGGGGGGGCGGGGACAGGGAATTGGTTCTTC. Its translation is CSARGGAGTGNWFF.

The chain uses TRBV20-1 and TRBJ2-3, with 10 bases lining up with TRBD2. Trimming at V came to 6 bases and at J to 0 bases, leaving 3 bases not matched to a gene. Germline-derived CDR1 and CDR2 are DFQATT and SNEGSKA (reference sequence). CDR3 length equals 14 residues. CDR3 sequence reads: CSAQTSGSTDTQYF. The CDR3 coding sequence is TGCAGTGCCCAGACTAGCGGGAGCACAGATACGCAGTATTTT.

This clonotype was counted between two and nine times. The genes are TRBV6-5 and TRBJ2-7, with 11 bases matching TRBD2. The CDR3 is 15 residues long. The V gene end was trimmed by 2 bases and the J gene end by 1 base; junction bases not matched to a gene: 1. Germline values: CDR1 MNHEY, CDR2 SVGAGI. CDR3 region: CASSYTSGRSYEQYF. The CDR3, as DNA: TGTGCCAGCAGTTACACTAGCGGGAGATCCTACGAGCAGTACTTC.